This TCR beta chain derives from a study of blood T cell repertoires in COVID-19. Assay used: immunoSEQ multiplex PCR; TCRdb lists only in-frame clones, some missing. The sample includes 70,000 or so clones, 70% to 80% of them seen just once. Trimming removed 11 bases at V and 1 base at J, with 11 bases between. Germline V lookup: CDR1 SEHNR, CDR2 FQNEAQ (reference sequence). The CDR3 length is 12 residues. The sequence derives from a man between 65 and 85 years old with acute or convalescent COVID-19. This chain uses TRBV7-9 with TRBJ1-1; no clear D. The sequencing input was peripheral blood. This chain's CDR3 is CALTRGNTEAFF. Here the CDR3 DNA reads TGTGCCCTTACGAGAGGGAACACTGAAGCTTTCTTT.